The clone carrying this T cell receptor beta chain was seen only once. In the authors' workflow: Quantification of nucleated cells was approximated via reference gene primer amplification. Only in-frame clones appear in the TCRdb table, and some are missing; sequencing was by immunoSEQ multiplex PCR. V and J calls and clone size are copied from that table; D and trimming were computed from the DNA. Of roughly 100,000 clones detected, around nine tenths appear once; the ten largest clones hold approximately 12%. This sample is part of a study of blood T cell repertoires in COVID-19. Study-level information: There were acute and convalescent COVID-19 samples, and they came from the United States, Italy and Spain. T cells, B-cell-depleted T cells, or PBMCs provided the cDNA or gDNA that served as material.

V was pared by 4 bases and J by 9 bases, with 10 bases between. Per the germline V gene, CDR1 is MRHNA and CDR2 is SNTAGT. This CDR3 region has 12 residues. The TCR comes from a man older than 75 with acute or convalescent COVID-19. Sequenced: peripheral blood. The gene calls are TRBV6-4 and TRBJ1-5, with a weak D call TRBD1 (6 bases). In DNA form, the CDR3 reads TGTGCCAGCAGTGGGGGGGGCGGGCCCCAGCATTTT. Translating gives CASSGGGGPQHF.